This is a list of T cell receptor beta chains from one sample in a study of blood T cell repertoires in COVID-19. Sequencing was performed with immunoSEQ multiplex PCR; in TCRdb, only in-frame clones are kept and a portion is missing. This repertoire shows a few hundred thousand clones, roughly 84% found once; its top ten account for approximately 2.4%. The sequenced material came from peripheral blood. These receptors originate from a middle-aged man who had recovered from COVID-19. CDR3s include the opening cysteine and the closing phenylalanine or tryptophan. Fields, in order: clone size, V gene, D gene, J gene, CDR3 DNA, CDR3 protein. A D gene is named only where the DNA matches it firmly. For some rows the clone size is stated as once, few or many, or as a class when expanded; others skip it.

abundance: -
v_gene: TRBV5-8
d_gene: -
j_gene: TRBJ2-7
CDR3nt: TGTGCCAGCCGAAGCTCAGGCTCCTACGAGCAGTACTTC
CDR3aa: CASRSSGSYEQYF

abundance: -
v_gene: TRBV7-9
d_gene: -
j_gene: TRBJ2-5
CDR3nt: TGTGCCAGCAGCTTGACAAGCGGAGAGACCCAGTACTTC
CDR3aa: CASSLTSGETQYF

abundance: few
v_gene: TRBV5-1
d_gene: -
j_gene: TRBJ1-2
CDR3nt: TGCGCCAGCAGCGCACTGACAGGTGTCACAACGGGGGGCTACACCTTC
CDR3aa: CASSALTGVTTGGYTF

abundance: -
v_gene: TRBV30
d_gene: TRBD2
j_gene: TRBJ2-3
CDR3nt: TGTGCCTGGAGTTCGGCTAGCGGAACAGATACGCAGTATTTT
CDR3aa: CAWSSASGTDTQYF

abundance: -
v_gene: TRBV19
d_gene: TRBD1
j_gene: TRBJ1-2
CDR3nt: TGTGCCAGTATCGGGGACAGGGTGTCGAACTATGGCTACACCTTC
CDR3aa: CASIGDRVSNYGYTF

abundance: many
v_gene: TRBV11-2
d_gene: -
j_gene: TRBJ1-2
CDR3nt: TGTGCCAGCAGCTTAGGGGGCGGCTACACCTTC
CDR3aa: CASSLGGGYTF

abundance: -
v_gene: TRBV29-1
d_gene: -
j_gene: TRBJ2-5
CDR3nt: TGCAGCGTTTCTCTCTCGGAGACCCAGTACTTC
CDR3aa: CSVSLSETQYF

abundance: -
v_gene: TRBV9
d_gene: -
j_gene: TRBJ1-6
CDR3nt: TGTGCCAGCAGCGCCGAGATAAATTCACCCCTCCACTTT
CDR3aa: CASSAEINSPLHF

abundance: once
v_gene: TRBV15
d_gene: TRBD1
j_gene: TRBJ2-6
CDR3nt: TGTGCCACCAGCGGGGGGACAGGCCTCTCTGGGGCCAACGTCCTGACTTTC
CDR3aa: CATSGGTGLSGANVLTF

abundance: -
v_gene: TRBV3-1/TRBV3-2
d_gene: TRBD1
j_gene: TRBJ1-2
CDR3nt: TGTGCCAGCAGCTCGGGACAGGGCTTTGGTGGCTACACCTTC
CDR3aa: CASSSGQGFGGYTF